In its sample, the clone carrying this T cell receptor (beta chain) was seen a few times. Its antigen is still unknown. This sample was taken from a study of cytomegalovirus exposure and HLA in healthy donors. Per the germline V gene, CDR1 is SGHTA and CDR2 is FQGNSA. The CDR3 contains 14 residues. The ends were cut back, 7 bases at V and 0 bases at J, with 10 bases in the middle. The study ran its PCR with 60 Vbeta and 13 Jbeta primers. TCRdb's copy holds only in-frame clones and misses some; the assay was immunoSEQ multiplex PCR. The repertoire holds more than 95,000 clones, with 65% to 85% as singletons. The study's findings and limits: A later analysis linked some 17,000 TCR beta sequences to HLA alleles at 0.05 false discovery rate.

The TCR sequence derives from a man between 45 and 60 years old in good health and CMV-seropositive. This chain joins TRBV7-2 and TRBJ2-4; possibly TRBD2 for D (6 bases). Material for sequencing was PBMCs. For the CDR3, the DNA is TGTGCCAGCACCCCGGGGGTAGCCAAAAACATTCAGTACTTC. Protein product: CASTPGVAKNIQYF.